This is a list of T cell receptor beta chains from one sample in a study of breast tumors, draining lymph nodes, adjacent tissues. Via MiXCR, TCRdb re-called the multiplex PCR reads, giving one row per CDR3 protein. The table includes around 230,000 distinct CDR3 sequences, 32% detected once. Sequencing used axillary lymph node tissue. These receptors were obtained from a female donor with breast cancer. Some clones in this sample may be carry-over from other donors' samples. CDR3s leave out the opening cysteine and the closing phenylalanine or tryptophan.

j_gene	v_gene	CDR3aa
TRBJ2-2	TRBV19	ASTQAGTGGRSNTGELF
TRBJ2-3	TRBV5-1	ASSLGRTDTQY
TRBJ1-2	TRBV6-5	ASSYSLGARWGGYT
TRBJ1-1	TRBV7-2	ASSLGWGVEAF
TRBJ2-1	TRBV12-3/TRBV12-4	ASSFQAGGPNEQF
TRBJ2-1	TRBV24-1	ATSAPGGRDEQF
TRBJ2-5	TRBV19	ASSKPPAGKETQY
TRBJ1-5	TRBV2	ASILDSAYEH
TRBJ2-5	TRBV29-1	SVGFLGTQY
TRBJ1-3	TRBV28	ASSSSYTRQAGNTIY
TRBJ2-5	TRBV29-1	SATGGGAQY
TRBJ2-1	TRBV7-8	ASSPWGSLGNEQF
TRBJ2-6	TRBV20-1	SANGGNTGANVLT
TRBJ2-3	TRBV24-1	ATSDSIKTSGRTYNEQY
TRBJ2-1	TRBV9	ASSVVWGNEQF
TRBJ2-4	TRBV7-2	ASSLLAGKNIQY
TRBJ1-6	TRBV11-2	ASRPEGGTAPLH
TRBJ1-6	TRBV19	ASSMKGQNSPLH
TRBJ1-4	TRBV28	ASSERQDEKLF
TRBJ2-2	TRBV20-1	SAATSGRRGTGELF
TRBJ2-2	TRBV29-1	SSFGLAATGELF
TRBJ1-2	TRBV7-2	ASSLDPSPFYGYT
TRBJ2-7	TRBV5-1	ASSLDLGGYEQY
TRBJ2-7	TRBV9	ASGGAGVHEQY
TRBJ2-1	TRBV5-1	ASSLVGTSGCDEQF
TRBJ2-7	TRBV7-2	ASSLVPGLVGEQY
TRBJ1-6	TRBV6-1	ASSQALRWGSSYNSPLH
TRBJ2-5	TRBV6-6	ASSYGLAGIETQY
TRBJ1-4	TRBV28	ASSSQGARGEKLF
TRBJ2-7	TRBV2	ASGGGRGAYEQY
TRBJ1-1	TRBV19	ASSSSGTGETEAF
TRBJ1-5	TRBV19	ASSTRGSYEQPQH
TRBJ1-6	TRBV3-1	ASSRGAGTYNSPLH
TRBJ2-2	TRBV11-2	ASSGRQGTTGELF
TRBJ2-1	TRBV18	ASTGLAGPNYDEQF
TRBJ2-1	TRBV25-1	ASSALGTSGAYNEQF
TRBJ1-6	TRBV19	ASSIAGSSYNSPLH
TRBJ2-5	TRBV10-3	AISVETQY
TRBJ2-6	TRBV19	ASSIAASPPPGANVLT
TRBJ1-4	TRBV12-3/TRBV12-4	ASSQQGRVANEKLF
TRBJ2-5	TRBV30	AWSTGSETQY
TRBJ2-1	TRBV29-1	SVVIRDPQHEQF
TRBJ2-5	TRBV20-1	SASRKKRGETQY